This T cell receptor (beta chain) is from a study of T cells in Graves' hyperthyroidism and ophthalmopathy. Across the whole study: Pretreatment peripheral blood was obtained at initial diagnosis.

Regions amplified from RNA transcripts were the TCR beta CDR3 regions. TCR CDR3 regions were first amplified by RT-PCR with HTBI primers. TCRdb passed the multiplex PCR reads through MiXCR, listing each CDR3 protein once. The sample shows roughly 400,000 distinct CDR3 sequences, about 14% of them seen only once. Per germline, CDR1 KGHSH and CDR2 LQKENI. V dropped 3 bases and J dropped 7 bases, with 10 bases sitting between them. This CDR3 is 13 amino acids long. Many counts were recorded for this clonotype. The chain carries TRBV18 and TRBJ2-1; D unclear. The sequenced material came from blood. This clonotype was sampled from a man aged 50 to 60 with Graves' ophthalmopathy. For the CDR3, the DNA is TGTGCCAGCTCACCGTCGAATAAGAATGAGCAGTTCTTC. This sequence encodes CASSPSNKNEQFF. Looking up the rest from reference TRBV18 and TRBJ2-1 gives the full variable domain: NAGVMQNPRHLVRRRGQEARLRCSPMKGHSHVYWYRQLPEEGLKFMVYLQKENIIDESGMPKERFSAEFPKEGPSILRIQQVVRGDSAAYFCASSPSNKNEQFFGPGTRLTVL.